The source of this TCR beta chain is a study of T cell clonotyping in hematopoietic cell transplantation. Data came from immunoSEQ multiplex PCR; TCRdb stores just in-frame clones and leaves some out. The sample contains about 41,000 clones, 95% of which appear only once. Trimming removed 3 bases at V and 0 bases at J, with 0 bases between. Per the germline V gene, CDR1 is ENHRY and CDR2 is SYGVKD. This CDR3 has 12 amino acids. The material sequenced was peripheral blood mononuclear cells. This chain joins TRBV10-3 and TRBJ1-5; no firm D call. The sequence was obtained from a man aged 25-45 years in good health. Some clones in this sample may be carry-over from other donors' samples. This CDR3 reads CAISDSNQPQHF. In nucleotides, the CDR3 is TGTGCCATCAGTGATAGCAATCAGCCCCAGCATTTT.